These 8 T cell receptor beta chains originate from one sample sequenced in a study of blood T cell repertoires in COVID-19. Sequenced by immunoSEQ multiplex PCR; TCRdb stores in-frame clones only, minus some. The sample lists 150,000 to 190,000 clones; about four fifths were seen once. The sequencing input was peripheral blood. The receptors come from a woman of 80 years or more with acute or convalescent COVID-19.

This clone was observed once. The chain links TRBV3-1 (or the pseudogene TRBV3-2) to TRBJ2-1, with TRBD2 identical over 13 bases. The length of the CDR3 is 15 residues. Germline CDR1 is LGHDT and CDR2 is YNNKEL (reference sequence). V gave up 1 base and J gave up 9 bases; unmatched junction bases: 3. The CDR3 sequence: CASSQGTSGSFEQFF. The CDR3 bases are TGTGCCAGCAGCCAAGGGACTAGCGGGAGCTTTGAGCAGTTCTTC.

The genes are TRBV29-1 and TRBJ2-7; 7 bases line up with TRBD1. The CDR3 is 11 amino acids. CDR1 is SQVTM, CDR2 ANQGSEA, per germline. The V segment lost 6 bases and the J segment 2 bases; nucleotides outside the gene matches: 1. The CDR3 loop is CSVQGTYEQYF. DNA for the CDR3: TGCAGCGTACAGGGGACCTACGAGCAGTACTTC.

This clone was seen only a few times. V is TRBV12-3 or TRBV12-4 and J is TRBJ2-2; no clear D. The CDR3 is 11 amino acids. V lost 5 bases and J 5 bases, leaving 3 bases between the germline ends. DNA of the CDR3: TGTGCCAGCAGTATAACCGGGGAGCTGTTTTTT. As protein: CASSITGELFF.

The CDR3 is CASSRESYEQYF. CDR3 in DNA: TGTGCCAGCAGTCGGGAATCCTACGAGCAGTACTTC. The V gene is TRBV7-8, the J gene TRBJ2-7; possible D gene TRBD2, 5 bases. CDR1 is SGHVS and CDR2 is FQNEAQ in the germline V gene. Trimming shortened V by 6 bases and J by 1 base, and 7 bases separated the two germline ends. This CDR3 is 12 amino acids long.

The V call is TRBV19, the J call TRBJ2-7; D gene ambiguous. Trimming took 5 bases from V and 3 from J, leaving 11 bases between them. The CDR3 extends over 13 amino acids. From germline, CDR1 is LNHDA and CDR2 SQIVND (reference sequence). CDR3 DNA: TGTGCCAGTAGTCCCCTCGGGTACTACGAGCAGTACTTC. It yields the protein CASSPLGYYEQYF.

In its sample, this clone was seen a few times. V is TRBV15 and J is TRBJ2-1; TRBD2 is a possible D gene (5 bases). The CDR3 consists of 16 residues. Germline CDR1 is LNHNV and CDR2 is YYDKDF (reference sequence). Between the trimmed V and J ends, which lost 0 bases and 0 bases, there was a span of 9 bases. In nucleotides, the CDR3 is TGTGCCACCAGCAGAGAGGGAGCGAGCTCCTACAATGAGCAGTTCTTC. It translates to CATSREGASSYNEQFF.

The chain employs TRBV11-2 and TRBJ1-1, with a possible D match to TRBD1 (6 bases). This CDR3 is 14 amino acids long. CDR1 and CDR2 (germline): SGHAT, FQNNGV. Trimming cost V 5 bases and J 4 bases, with 14 bases left between them. CDR3 residues: CASSPERGGTEAFF. In nucleotides, the CDR3 is TGTGCCAGCAGCCCAGAACGAGGGGGCACTGAAGCTTTCTTT.

The chain links TRBV29-1 to TRBJ1-4, with TRBD1 as a possible D gene (5 bases). The CDR3 runs 15 residues. In germline, CDR1 is SQVTM, CDR2 ANQGSEA. The V end lost 4 bases, the J end lost 2 bases, and 14 bases lay between the germline ends. DNA of the CDR3: TGCAGCGTTGTTCAGGGATCTAGGACTAATGAAAAACTGTTTTTT. Encoded protein: CSVVQGSRTNEKLFF. The whole variable domain, filled in from reference TRBV29-1 and TRBJ1-4, reads SAVISQKPSRDICQRGTSLTIQCQVDSQVTMMFWYRQQPGQSLTLIATANQGSEATYESGFVIDKFPISRPNLTFSTLTVSNMSPEDSSIYLCSVVQGSRTNEKLFFGSGTQLSVL.